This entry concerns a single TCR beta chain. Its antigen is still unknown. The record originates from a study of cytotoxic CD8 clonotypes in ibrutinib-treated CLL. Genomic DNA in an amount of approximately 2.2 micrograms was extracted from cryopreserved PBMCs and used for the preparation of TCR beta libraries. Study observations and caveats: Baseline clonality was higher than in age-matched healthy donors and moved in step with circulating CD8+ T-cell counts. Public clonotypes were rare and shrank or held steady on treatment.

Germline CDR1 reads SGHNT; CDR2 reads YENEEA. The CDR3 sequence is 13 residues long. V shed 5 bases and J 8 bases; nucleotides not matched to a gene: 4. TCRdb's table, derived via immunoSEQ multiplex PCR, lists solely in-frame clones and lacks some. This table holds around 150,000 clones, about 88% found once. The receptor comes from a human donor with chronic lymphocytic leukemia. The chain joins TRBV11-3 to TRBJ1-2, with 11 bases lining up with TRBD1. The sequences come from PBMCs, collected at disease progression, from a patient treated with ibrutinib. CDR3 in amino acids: CASSGQGAGGYTF. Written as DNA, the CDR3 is TGTGCCAGCAGCGGACAGGGGGCAGGAGGCTACACCTTC.